This TCR beta chain was captured by sequencing in a study of blood T cell repertoires in COVID-19. TCRdb's copy holds only in-frame clones and misses some; the assay was immunoSEQ multiplex PCR. The sample shows roughly 320,000 clones, more than 90% of them seen only once. The CDR3 runs to 14 residues. Trimming at V came to 8 bases and at J to 6 bases, leaving 10 bases not matched to a gene. The germline CDR1 and CDR2 sequences are SNHLY and FYNNEI. Sequencing was done on a sample of PBMCs or T cells enriched from blood (not recorded which). The chain couples TRBV2 to TRBJ2-1, with 7 bases that match TRBD1. This receptor was taken from a woman aged 30 to 39 who had been exposed to COVID-19. The CDR3 loop reads CASHRQGVSNEQFF. CDR3 bases: TGTGCCAGCCACCGGCAGGGGGTTTCCAATGAGCAGTTCTTC.